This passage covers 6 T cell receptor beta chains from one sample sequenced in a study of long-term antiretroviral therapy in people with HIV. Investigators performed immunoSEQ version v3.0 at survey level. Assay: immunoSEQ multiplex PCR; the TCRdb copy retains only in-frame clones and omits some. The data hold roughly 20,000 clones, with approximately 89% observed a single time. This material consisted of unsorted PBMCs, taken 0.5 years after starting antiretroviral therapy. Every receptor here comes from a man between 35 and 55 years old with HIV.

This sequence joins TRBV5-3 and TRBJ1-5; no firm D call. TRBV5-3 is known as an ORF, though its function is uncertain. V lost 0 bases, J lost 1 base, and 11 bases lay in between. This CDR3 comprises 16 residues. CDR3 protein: CARSLGGGSSNQPQHF. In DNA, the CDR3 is TGTGCCAGAAGCTTGGGGGGAGGGTCGAGCAATCAGCCCCAGCATTTT.

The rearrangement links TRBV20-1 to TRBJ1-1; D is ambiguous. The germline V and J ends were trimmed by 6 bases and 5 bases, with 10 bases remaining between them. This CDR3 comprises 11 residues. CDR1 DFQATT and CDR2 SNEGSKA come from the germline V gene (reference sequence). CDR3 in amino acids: CSAAPWTEAFF. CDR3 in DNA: TGCAGTGCGGCTCCGTGGACTGAAGCTTTCTTT.

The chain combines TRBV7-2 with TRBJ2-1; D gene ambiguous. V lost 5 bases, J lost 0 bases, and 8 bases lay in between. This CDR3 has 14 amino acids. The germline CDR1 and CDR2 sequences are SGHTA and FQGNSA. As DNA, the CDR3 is TGTGCCAGCAGCGACGGTAGCTCCTACAATGAGCAGTTCTTC. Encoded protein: CASSDGSSYNEQFF.

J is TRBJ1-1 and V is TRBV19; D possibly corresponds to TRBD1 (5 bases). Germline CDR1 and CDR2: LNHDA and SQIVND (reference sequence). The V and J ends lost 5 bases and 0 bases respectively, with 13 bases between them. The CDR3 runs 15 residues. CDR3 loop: CASSFLQALNTEAFF. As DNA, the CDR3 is TGTGCCAGTAGTTTCCTACAGGCACTGAACACTGAAGCTTTCTTT.

Here the CDR3 reads CASSFQAGGNNEQFF. The CDR3 coding sequence is TGTGCCAGCAGCTTCCAAGCGGGGGGGAACAATGAGCAGTTCTTC. The chain has TRBV7-7 and TRBJ2-1; 10 nucleotides agree with TRBD2. This CDR3 has 15 residues. V shed 3 bases and J 5 bases; nucleotides not matched to a gene: 4. CDR1 and CDR2 (germline): SSHAT, FNYEAQ (reference sequence).

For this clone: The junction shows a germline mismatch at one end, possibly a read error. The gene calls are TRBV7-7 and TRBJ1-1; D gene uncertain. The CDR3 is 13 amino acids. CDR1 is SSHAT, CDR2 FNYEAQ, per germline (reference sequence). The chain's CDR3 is CASSLGEGTEAFF. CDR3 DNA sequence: TGTGCTAGCAGCTTGGGTGAAGGGACTGAAGCTTTCTTT.